The T cell receptor (beta chain) under discussion was sequenced for a study of regulatory T cells in long-lasting Graves disease. Construction of TCR beta libraries relied on iRepertoire HTBI primers and on Arm-PCR targeting CDR3 regions. Original processing notes: Across samples, 55 to 75 TRBV and 13 to 15 TRBJ segments were found. TCRdb fed the multiplex PCR reads into MiXCR, producing one record per CDR3 protein. It is TCRdb's table, rather than the study itself, that gives the V and J calls and clone size. This sample has about 450,000 distinct CDR3 sequences, with around 15% found just once. This clonotype was picked up many times. The time point: newly diagnosed GD, antithyroid drugs for less than 3 months. There was RNA extracted from PBMCs, and the TCR library was made from it. As collected, the peripheral blood samples measured 8 to 9 milliliters each and went into EDTA tubes. The same sample was also studied in work on T cells in Graves' hyperthyroidism and ophthalmopathy.

Source: peripheral blood mononuclear cells (PBMCs), taken at new diagnosis, from a patient treated with antithyroid drugs. The source of this sequence is a woman aged 50 to 60 with Graves disease.

Written as DNA, the CDR3 is TGTGCCAGCAGTTTCGGGCAGGAGCAGTTCTTC. As protein: CASSFGQEQFF. V gene TRBV27 combines with J gene TRBJ2-1, with no clear D. Per germline, CDR1 MNHEY and CDR2 SMNVEV (reference sequence). Trimming pared 3 bases from V and 10 bases from J, leaving 7 bases between. CDR3 length: 11 amino acids.